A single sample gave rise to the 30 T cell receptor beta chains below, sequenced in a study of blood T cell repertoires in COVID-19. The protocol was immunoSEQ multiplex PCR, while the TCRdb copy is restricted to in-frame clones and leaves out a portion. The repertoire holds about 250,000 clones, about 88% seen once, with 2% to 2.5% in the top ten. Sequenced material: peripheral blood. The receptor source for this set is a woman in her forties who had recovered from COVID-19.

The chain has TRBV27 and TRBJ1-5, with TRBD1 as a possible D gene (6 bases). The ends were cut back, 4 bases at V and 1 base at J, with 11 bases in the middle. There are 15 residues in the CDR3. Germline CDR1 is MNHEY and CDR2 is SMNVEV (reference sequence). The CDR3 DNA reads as TGTGCCAGCAGTTCAACAGGGATGAGCAATCAGCCCCAGCATTTT. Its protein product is CASSSTGMSNQPQHF.

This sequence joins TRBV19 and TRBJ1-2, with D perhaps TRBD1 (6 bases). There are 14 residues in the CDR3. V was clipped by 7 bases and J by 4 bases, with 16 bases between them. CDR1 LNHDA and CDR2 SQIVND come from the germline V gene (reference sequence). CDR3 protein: CASNPGQIFYGYTF. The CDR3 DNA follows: TGTGCCAGTAACCCAGGACAGATTTTCTATGGCTACACCTTC.

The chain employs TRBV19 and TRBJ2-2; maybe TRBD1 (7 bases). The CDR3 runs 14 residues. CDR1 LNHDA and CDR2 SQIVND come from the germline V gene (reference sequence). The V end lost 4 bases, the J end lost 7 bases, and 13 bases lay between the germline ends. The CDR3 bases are TGTGCCAGTAGTAACCGGCAGGGGGGCGGGGAGCTGTTTTTT. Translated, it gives CASSNRQGGGELFF.

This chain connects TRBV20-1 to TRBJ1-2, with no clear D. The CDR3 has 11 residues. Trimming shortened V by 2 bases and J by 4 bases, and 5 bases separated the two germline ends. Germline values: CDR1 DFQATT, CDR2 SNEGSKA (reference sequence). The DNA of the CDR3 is TGCAGTGCTAGACCATTCTATGGCTACACCTTC. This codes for CSARPFYGYTF.

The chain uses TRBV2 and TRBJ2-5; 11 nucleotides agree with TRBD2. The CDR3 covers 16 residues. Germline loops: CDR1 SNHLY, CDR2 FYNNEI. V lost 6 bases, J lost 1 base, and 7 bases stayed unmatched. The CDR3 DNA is TGTGCCAGCAGGGAAACTAGCGGGGGCTTCCAAGAGACCCAGTACTTC. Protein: CASRETSGGFQETQYF.

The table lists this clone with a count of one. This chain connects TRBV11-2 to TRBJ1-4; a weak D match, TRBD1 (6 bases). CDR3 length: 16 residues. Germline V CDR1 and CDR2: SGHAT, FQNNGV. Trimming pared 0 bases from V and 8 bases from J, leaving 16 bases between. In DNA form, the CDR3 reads TGTGCCAGCAGCTTAGATGTAGGGGGGGCCGGCGAAAAACTGTTTTTT. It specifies CASSLDVGGAGEKLFF.

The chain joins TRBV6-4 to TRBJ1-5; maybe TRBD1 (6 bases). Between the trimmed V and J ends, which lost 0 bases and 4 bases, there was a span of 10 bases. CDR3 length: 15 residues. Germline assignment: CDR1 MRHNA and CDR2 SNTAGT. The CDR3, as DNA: TGTGCCAGCAGTGACTCCAGTCAGGGGAATCAGCCCCAGCATTTT. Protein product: CASSDSSQGNQPQHF.

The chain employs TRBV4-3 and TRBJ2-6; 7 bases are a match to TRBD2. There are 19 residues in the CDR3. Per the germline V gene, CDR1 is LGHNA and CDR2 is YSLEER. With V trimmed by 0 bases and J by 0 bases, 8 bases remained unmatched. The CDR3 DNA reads TGCGCCAGCAGCCAAGATAGGGCGGGACTATACTCTGGGGCCAACGTCCTGACTTTC. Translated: CASSQDRAGLYSGANVLTF.

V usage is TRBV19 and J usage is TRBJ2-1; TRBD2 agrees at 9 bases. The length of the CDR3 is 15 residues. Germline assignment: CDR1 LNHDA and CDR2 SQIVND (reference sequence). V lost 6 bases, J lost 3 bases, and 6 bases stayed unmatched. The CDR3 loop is CASRRSGGIYNEQFF. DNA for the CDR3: TGTGCCAGTAGACGGAGCGGGGGGATCTACAATGAGCAGTTCTTC.

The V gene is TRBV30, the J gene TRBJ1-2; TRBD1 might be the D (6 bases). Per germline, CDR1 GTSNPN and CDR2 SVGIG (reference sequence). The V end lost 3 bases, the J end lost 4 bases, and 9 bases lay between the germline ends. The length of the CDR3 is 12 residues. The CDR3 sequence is CAWRRGGYGYTF. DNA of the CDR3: TGTGCCTGGAGGAGGGGGGGCTATGGCTACACCTTC.

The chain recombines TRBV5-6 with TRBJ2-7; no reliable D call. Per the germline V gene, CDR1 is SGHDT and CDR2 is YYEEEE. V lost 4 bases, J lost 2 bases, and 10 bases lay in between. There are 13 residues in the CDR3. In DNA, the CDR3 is TGTGCCAGCAGCGTGACACCGACCTACGAGCAGTACTTC. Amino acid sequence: CASSVTPTYEQYF.

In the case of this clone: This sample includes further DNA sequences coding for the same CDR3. The chain's CDR3 is CATSDDRGRTDTQYF. CDR3 nucleotides: TGTGCCACCAGTGACGACAGGGGGCGGACAGATACGCAGTATTTT. This sequence joins TRBV24-1 and TRBJ2-3, with 10 bases that match TRBD1. Per germline, CDR1 KGHDR and CDR2 SFDVKD. V lost 4 bases and J lost 3; bases outside the gene matches: 3. The CDR3 length is 15 residues.

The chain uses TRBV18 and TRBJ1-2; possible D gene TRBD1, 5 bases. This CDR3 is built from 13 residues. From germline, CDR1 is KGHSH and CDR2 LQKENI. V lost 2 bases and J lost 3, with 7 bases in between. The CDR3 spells CASSPVRDYGYTF. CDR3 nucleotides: TGTGCCAGCTCACCAGTCAGGGACTATGGCTACACCTTC.

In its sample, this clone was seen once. CDR3 nucleotides: TGTGCCAGCAGCGTATGGGACAGGCTTTCCCCTGGCTACACCTTC. Translated: CASSVWDRLSPGYTF. The rearrangement links TRBV7-9 to TRBJ1-2; 8 nucleotides align to TRBD1. V shed 5 bases, J shed 7 bases, and the junction held 12 bases outside the gene matches. The CDR3 is made up of 15 amino acids. CDR1 and CDR2 (germline): SEHNR, FQNEAQ (reference sequence).

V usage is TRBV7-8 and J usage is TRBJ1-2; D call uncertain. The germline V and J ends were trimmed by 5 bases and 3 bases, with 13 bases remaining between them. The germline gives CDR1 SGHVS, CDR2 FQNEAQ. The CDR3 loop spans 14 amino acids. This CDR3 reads CASSLTTGDYGYTF. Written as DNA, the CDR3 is TGTGCCAGCAGCCTGACAACCGGGGACTATGGCTACACCTTC.

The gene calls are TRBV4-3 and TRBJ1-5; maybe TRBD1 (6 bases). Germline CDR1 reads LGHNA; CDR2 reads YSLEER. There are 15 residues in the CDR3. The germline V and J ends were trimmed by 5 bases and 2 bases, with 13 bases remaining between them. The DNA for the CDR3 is TGCGCCAGCAGCAAACAGGGCCGTGGCAATCAGCCCCAGCATTTT. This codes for CASSKQGRGNQPQHF.

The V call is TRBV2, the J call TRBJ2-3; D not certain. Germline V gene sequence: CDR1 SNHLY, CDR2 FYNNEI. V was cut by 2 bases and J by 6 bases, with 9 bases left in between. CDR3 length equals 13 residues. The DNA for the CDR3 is TGTGCCAGCAGTGAACTAGGATGGGATACGCAGTATTTT. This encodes CASSELGWDTQYF. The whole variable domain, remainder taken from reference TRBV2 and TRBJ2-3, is EPEVTQTPSHQVTQMGQEVILRCVPISNHLYFYWYRQILGQKVEFLVSFYNNEISEKSEIFDDQFSVERPDGSNFTLKIRSTKLEDSAMYFCASSELGWDTQYFGPGTRLTVL.

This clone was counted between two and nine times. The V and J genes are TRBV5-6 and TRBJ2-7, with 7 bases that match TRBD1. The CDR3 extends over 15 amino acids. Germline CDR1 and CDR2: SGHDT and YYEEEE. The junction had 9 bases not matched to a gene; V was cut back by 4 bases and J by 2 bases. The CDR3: CASSPTTGMAYEQYF. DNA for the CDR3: TGTGCCAGCAGCCCCACGACAGGGATGGCCTACGAGCAGTACTTC.

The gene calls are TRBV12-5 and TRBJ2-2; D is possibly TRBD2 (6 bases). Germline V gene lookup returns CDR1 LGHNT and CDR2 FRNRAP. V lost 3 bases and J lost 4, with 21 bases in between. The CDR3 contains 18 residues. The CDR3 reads CASGFSGRGIESTGELFF. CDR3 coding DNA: TGTGCTAGTGGTTTTTCCGGACGGGGGATAGAGAGCACCGGGGAGCTGTTTTTT.

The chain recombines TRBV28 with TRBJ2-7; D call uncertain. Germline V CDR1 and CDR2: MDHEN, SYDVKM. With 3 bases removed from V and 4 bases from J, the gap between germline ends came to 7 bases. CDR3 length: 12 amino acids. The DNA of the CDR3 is TGTGCCAGCAGTTTCGAGGATTACGAGCAGTACTTC. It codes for CASSFEDYEQYF.

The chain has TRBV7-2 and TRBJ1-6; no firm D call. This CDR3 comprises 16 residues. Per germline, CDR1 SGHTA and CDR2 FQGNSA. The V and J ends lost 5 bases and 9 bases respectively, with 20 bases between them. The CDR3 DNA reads TGTGCCAGCAGCCCTCAAATTAGACTTGAAGGTTCACCCCTCCACTTT. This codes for CASSPQIRLEGSPLHF.

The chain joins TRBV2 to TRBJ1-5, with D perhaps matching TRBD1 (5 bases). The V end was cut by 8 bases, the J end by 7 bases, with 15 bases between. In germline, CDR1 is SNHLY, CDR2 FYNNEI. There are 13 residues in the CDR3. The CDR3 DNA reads TGTGCCAGCCGGCCGGGGGTCCGCCAGCCCCAGCATTTT. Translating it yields CASRPGVRQPQHF.

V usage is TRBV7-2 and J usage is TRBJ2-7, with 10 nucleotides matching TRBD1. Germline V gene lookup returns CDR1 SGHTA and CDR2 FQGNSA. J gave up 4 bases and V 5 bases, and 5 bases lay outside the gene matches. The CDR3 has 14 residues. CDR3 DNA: TGTGCCAGCAGCCCAGGGGACAGGGGTTACGAGCAGTACTTC. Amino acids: CASSPGDRGYEQYF. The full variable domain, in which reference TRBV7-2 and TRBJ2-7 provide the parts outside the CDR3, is GAGVSQSPSNKVTEKGKDVELRCDPISGHTALYWYRQSLGQGLEFLIYFQGNSAPDKSGLPSDRFSAERTGGSVSTLTIQRTQQEDSAVYLCASSPGDRGYEQYFGPGTRLTVT.

The CDR3 bases are TGTGCCAGCAGTTTAGCGGGACTAGCGGGGGGGTACCAAGAGACCCAGTACTTC. Encoded protein: CASSLAGLAGGYQETQYF. The chain recombines TRBV28 with TRBJ2-5, with 16 bases identical to TRBD2. Trimming removed 2 bases from V and 0 bases from J; junction bases left unmatched: 3. This CDR3 has 18 amino acids. Germline loops: CDR1 MDHEN, CDR2 SYDVKM.

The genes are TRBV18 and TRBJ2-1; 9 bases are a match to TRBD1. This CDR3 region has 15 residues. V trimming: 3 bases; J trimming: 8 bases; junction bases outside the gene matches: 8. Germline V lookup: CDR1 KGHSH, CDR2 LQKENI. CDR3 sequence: CASSPLTGGRDEQFF. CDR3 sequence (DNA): TGTGCCAGCTCACCCCTGACAGGGGGAAGGGATGAGCAGTTCTTC.

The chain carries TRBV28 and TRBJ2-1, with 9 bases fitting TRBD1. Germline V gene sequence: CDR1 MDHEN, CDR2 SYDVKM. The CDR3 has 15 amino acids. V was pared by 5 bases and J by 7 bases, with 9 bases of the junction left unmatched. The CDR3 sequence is CASSETHRGRNEQFF. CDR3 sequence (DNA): TGTGCCAGCAGTGAGACTCACAGGGGGCGAAATGAGCAGTTCTTC.

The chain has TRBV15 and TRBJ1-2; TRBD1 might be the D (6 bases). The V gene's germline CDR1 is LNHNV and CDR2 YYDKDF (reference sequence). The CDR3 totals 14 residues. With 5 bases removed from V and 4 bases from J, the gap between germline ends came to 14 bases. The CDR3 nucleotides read TGTGCCACCAGCCCCCAGGGACAAGTCTATGGCTACACCTTC. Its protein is CATSPQGQVYGYTF.

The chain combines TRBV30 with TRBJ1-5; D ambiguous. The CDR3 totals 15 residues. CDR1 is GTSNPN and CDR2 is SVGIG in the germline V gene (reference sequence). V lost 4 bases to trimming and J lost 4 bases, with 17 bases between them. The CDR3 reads CAWTTGWGGNQPQHF. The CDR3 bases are TGTGCCTGGACCACTGGGTGGGGAGGGAATCAGCCCCAGCATTTT.

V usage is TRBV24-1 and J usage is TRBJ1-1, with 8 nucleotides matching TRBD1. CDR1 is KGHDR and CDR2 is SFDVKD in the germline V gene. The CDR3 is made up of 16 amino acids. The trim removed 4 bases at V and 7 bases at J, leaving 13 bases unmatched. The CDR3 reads CATSDHRTGRPFEAFF. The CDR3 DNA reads TGTGCCACCAGTGACCACCGGACAGGGCGCCCCTTTGAAGCTTTCTTT.

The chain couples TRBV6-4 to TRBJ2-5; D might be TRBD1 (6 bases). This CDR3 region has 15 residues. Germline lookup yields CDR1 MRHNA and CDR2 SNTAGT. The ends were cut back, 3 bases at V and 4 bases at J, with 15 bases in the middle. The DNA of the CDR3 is TGTGCCAGCAGTGAGGCAGGGGTCCCGGGAGAGACCCAGTACTTC. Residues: CASSEAGVPGETQYF.